What follows are 21 T cell receptor beta chains derived from one specimen sequenced in a study of blood T cells in healthy people across ages. Combining a sample-barcoded 5' primer with a J-beta primer mix, a second PCR ran for roughly 7 to 12 cycles. TCRdb redid the calling of the 5' RACE reads with MiXCR, one entry per CDR3 protein. The sample comprises almost 1 million distinct CDR3 sequences, 51% of which are singletons, and 20% to 25% rests with the top ten. Sequencing used blood. These receptor sequences come from a woman aged 55-75 years in good health.

This clonotype was observed a few times. V is TRBV29-1 and J is TRBJ1-2; 11 nucleotides agree with TRBD1. The V and J ends lost 5 bases and 7 bases, in that order; junction bases with no gene match: 6. CDR3 size: 13 residues. The germline V gene encodes CDR1 SQVTM and CDR2 ANQGSEA. The CDR3 nucleotides read TGCAGCGTTCCGGGACAGGGGGTCGGTGGCTACACCTTC. It is translated as CSVPGQGVGGYTF.

This clonotype was observed a handful of times. This chain links TRBV28 with TRBJ2-5, with D unresolved. The end of the DNA aligns better with TRBJ2-7, so the J call may be wrong. The CDR3 runs 15 residues. Germline V lookup: CDR1 MDHEN, CDR2 SYDVKM. DNA of the CDR3: TGTGCCAGCAATAGACCCGGGCCTCTTAACCACGAGCAGTACTTC. Its protein is CASNRPGPLNHEQYF.

The chain is built from TRBV27 and TRBJ2-7; 12 bases agree with TRBD2. Germline V lookup: CDR1 MNHEY, CDR2 SMNVEV (reference sequence). The J segment lost 1 base and the V segment lost 4 bases, leaving 2 bases of the junction unmatched. CDR3 size: 15 residues. The CDR3 loop reads CASSSTSGRSYEQYF. CDR3 bases: TGTGCCAGCAGTTCGACTAGCGGGAGATCCTACGAGCAGTACTTC.

The chain employs TRBV2 and TRBJ1-5, with unresolved D. The germline V gene has CDR1 SNHLY and CDR2 FYNNEI. CDR3 length equals 11 residues. Trimming took 6 bases from V and 3 from J, leaving 3 bases between them. The CDR3, as DNA: TGTGCCAGCAGAGCCAATCAGCCCCAGCATTTT. This sequence encodes CASRANQPQHF.

The sample holds a few counts of this clonotype. The genes are TRBV13 and TRBJ1-6; TRBD1 is a possible D gene (6 bases). Germline V gene lookup returns CDR1 PRHDT and CDR2 FYEKMQ (reference sequence). Trimming pared 8 bases from V and 8 bases from J, leaving 22 bases between. The CDR3 length is 16 residues. DNA for the CDR3: TGTGCCAGCTCGAAGCGGGGGGCTATAAAGGATTCACCCCTCCACTTT. It is translated as CASSKRGAIKDSPLHF.

This clonotype was seen a handful of times. CDR3: CASSESRVAGGTDTQYF. CDR3 nucleotides: TGTGCCAGCAGTGAATCCAGGGTAGCGGGTGGCACAGATACGCAGTATTTT. V gene TRBV25-1 combines with J gene TRBJ2-3; 7 bases align to TRBD2. Unmatched junction bases numbered 8, after V lost 1 base and J lost 1 base. Germline V lookup: CDR1 MGHDK, CDR2 SYGVNS. The CDR3 consists of 17 residues.

The chain uses TRBV6-1 and TRBJ1-4; maybe TRBD1 (5 bases). CDR3 length equals 17 residues. CDR1 and CDR2 (germline): MNHNS, SASEGT. Trimming removed 5 bases from V and 4 bases from J, with 20 bases in between. CDR3 sequence reads: CASSKRPRQTYNEKLFF. Written as DNA, the CDR3 is TGTGCCAGCAGTAAACGACCTCGACAGACTTATAATGAAAAACTGTTTTTT.

The rearrangement joins TRBV25-1 to TRBJ2-3; unclear D gene. Germline CDR1 and CDR2: MGHDK and SYGVNS. The CDR3 consists of 15 residues. V was clipped by 2 bases and J by 0 bases, with 9 bases between them. Here the CDR3 DNA reads TGTGCCAGCAGTGAACTTGGATATAGCACAGATACGCAGTATTTT. The encoded protein is CASSELGYSTDTQYF.

V gene TRBV10-3 combines with J gene TRBJ2-3, with a weak D call TRBD1 (5 bases). Looked up from germline, CDR1 is ENHRY and CDR2 is SYGVKD. The CDR3 loop spans 15 amino acids. Deletions cut 3 bases from V and 1 base from J, with 11 bases between. CDR3 DNA sequence: TGTGCCATCAGTGAACGGCAGGGCGGCACAGATACGCAGTATTTT. It translates to CAISERQGGTDTQYF.

J is TRBJ2-7 and V is TRBV20-1, with D possibly TRBD1 on 6 matching bases. The DNA matches TRBJ2-5 better at its end, which makes the J call doubtful. CDR1 is DFQATT, CDR2 SNEGSKA, per germline (reference sequence). The CDR3 extends over 11 amino acids. The CDR3: CSANDRPTQYF. The CDR3 nucleotides read TGCAGTGCTAACGACAGGCCGACCCAGTACTTC.

This clonotype was observed a few times. The V gene is TRBV10-3, the J gene TRBJ2-7; D remains unclear. The length of the CDR3 is 14 residues. Per germline, CDR1 ENHRY and CDR2 SYGVKD. V lost 2 bases and J 6 bases, leaving 14 bases between the germline ends. Here the CDR3 reads CAISEGSTYGEQYF. The CDR3, as DNA: TGTGCCATCAGTGAGGGGTCGACGTACGGCGAGCAGTACTTC.

The chain joins TRBV12-3 or TRBV12-4 to TRBJ1-2; D unclear. With 1 base removed from V and 8 bases from J, the gap between germline ends came to 11 bases. The length of the CDR3 is 13 residues. CDR3 sequence (DNA): TGTGCCAGCAGTTTAGTATCAAAATACGGCTACACCTTC. Its translation is CASSLVSKYGYTF.

The chain uses TRBV11-1 and TRBJ2-7, with TRBD2 identical over 13 bases. J was trimmed by 1 base and V by 4 bases; bases with no gene match: 22. The V gene's germline CDR1 is SGHAT and CDR2 FQDESV (reference sequence). The CDR3 covers 22 residues. CDR3 sequence reads: CASSSRTASSTSGRAGSYEQYF. In nucleotides, the CDR3 is TGTGCCAGCAGCTCGAGGACGGCCTCTTCAACTAGCGGGAGGGCCGGGTCCTACGAGCAGTACTTC.

The chain carries TRBV24-1 and TRBJ2-3, with 10 nucleotides matching TRBD2. The CDR3 length is 15 residues. The germline gives CDR1 KGHDR, CDR2 SFDVKD. V lost 3 bases to trimming and J lost 8 bases; unmatched junction nucleotides: 7. The CDR3 loop is CATSDGVAGGPTQYF. The CDR3 bases are TGTGCCACCAGTGATGGGGTAGCGGGAGGCCCTACGCAGTATTTT.

This clonotype has just a few counts. The rearrangement uses TRBV4-1 and TRBJ2-7, with D maybe TRBD1 (5 bases). The end of the DNA is better explained by TRBJ2-5, so the J call may be wrong. Per the germline V gene, CDR1 is MGHRA and CDR2 is YSYEKL. This CDR3 contains 13 residues. This CDR3 is CASSQIGAETQYF. The CDR3 DNA reads as TGCGCCAGCAGCCAAATTGGGGCAGAGACCCAGTACTTC.

The chain has TRBV29-1 and TRBJ2-1; 9 bases line up with TRBD1. This CDR3 is 11 amino acids long. V dropped 6 bases and J dropped 9; count of bases not matched to a gene: 3. Germline V gives CDR1 SQVTM, CDR2 ANQGSEA. CDR3 amino acids: CSVDRGFEQFF. The CDR3, as DNA: TGCAGCGTGGACAGGGGTTTTGAGCAGTTCTTC.

The chain employs TRBV6-5 and TRBJ2-7; D might be TRBD2 (5 bases). V lost 8 bases and J lost 0, with 20 bases in between. CDR1 is MNHEY and CDR2 is SVGAGI in the germline V gene. CDR3 length: 16 residues. The CDR3 here is CASRPRAALFSYEQYF. CDR3 DNA sequence: TGTGCCAGCCGCCCCCGAGCGGCCTTGTTCTCCTACGAGCAGTACTTC.

The chain is built from TRBV12-3 or TRBV12-4 and TRBJ2-3; D is ambiguous. Trimming cost V 5 bases and J 4 bases, with 16 bases left between them. The CDR3 has 15 amino acids. CDR3 sequence (DNA): TGTGCCAGCAGTCCACTACGAGAACCACCAGATACGCAGTATTTT. It encodes CASSPLREPPDTQYF.

This chain uses TRBV4-2 with TRBJ2-3, with a tentative D call TRBD2 (5 bases). From germline, CDR1 is LGHNA and CDR2 YNFKEQ. The V end was cut by 4 bases, the J end by 2 bases, with 13 bases between. The CDR3 length is 15 residues. CDR3: CASSRRRDYTDTQYF. The CDR3 DNA follows: TGTGCCAGCAGCCGACGCCGGGATTACACAGATACGCAGTATTTT.

V gene TRBV5-1 combines with J gene TRBJ2-5, with D unresolved. Germline CDR1 is SGHRS and CDR2 is YFSETQ. This CDR3 is 11 amino acids long. V gave up 6 bases and J gave up 2 bases, with 5 bases separating them. Here the CDR3 DNA reads TGCGCCAGCACCATGCAAGAGACCCAGTACTTC. Its protein is CASTMQETQYF.

A note on this clonotype: Here the CDR3 omits its conserved ending phenylalanine or tryptophan, so a read error is the likely source. The chain carries TRBV5-6 and TRBJ2-1; TRBD2 might be the D (6 bases). This CDR3 contains 15 residues. Germline V lookup: CDR1 SGHDT, CDR2 YYEEEE. Trimming took 0 bases from V and 4 from J, leaving 11 bases between them. DNA for the CDR3: TGTGCCAGCAGCTTGGGTAGCGGAACTTACAATGAGCAGTTCCTC. This translates into CASSLGSGTYNEQFL.